The 13 T cell receptor beta chains below all came from one sample that was sequenced in a study of blood T cell repertoires in COVID-19. Assay used: immunoSEQ multiplex PCR; TCRdb lists only in-frame clones, some missing. The sample lists 78,000 or so clones; approximately 89% were seen once. Sequences were obtained from peripheral blood. The source is a man aged 50 to 59 with active or convalescent COVID-19.

The rearrangement joins TRBV20-1 to TRBJ1-1; D gene unclear. Germline lookup yields CDR1 DFQATT and CDR2 SNEGSKA (reference sequence). The CDR3 loop spans 11 amino acids. The germline V and J ends were trimmed by 3 bases and 8 bases, with 10 bases remaining between them. CDR3 DNA: TGCAGTGCTAGTTACGGTATAGAAGCTTTCTTT. It is translated as CSASYGIEAFF.

The J gene is TRBJ2-5, the V gene TRBV4-1; 9 positions match TRBD2. V trimming: 1 base; J trimming: 4 bases; junction bases outside the gene matches: 10. This CDR3 region has 17 residues. The germline gives CDR1 MGHRA, CDR2 YSYEKL. In DNA form, the CDR3 reads TGCGCCAGCAGCCAAGTGGATGGCGGGGGGGCCGGAGAGACCCAGTACTTC. Amino acids: CASSQVDGGGAGETQYF.

The chain has TRBV5-1 and TRBJ2-3; 9 bases are a match to TRBD1. This CDR3 comprises 15 residues. Germline V lookup: CDR1 SGHRS, CDR2 YFSETQ. Unmatched junction bases numbered 5, after V lost 4 bases and J lost 2 bases. The CDR3 reads CASSHGTGSTDTQYF. CDR3 bases: TGCGCCAGCAGCCACGGGACAGGGTCCACAGATACGCAGTATTTT.

V usage is TRBV5-4 and J usage is TRBJ2-1, with 11 bases that match TRBD2. The CDR3 is made up of 15 amino acids. J gave up 4 bases and V 3 bases, and 3 bases lay outside the gene matches. Germline V gives CDR1 SGHNT, CDR2 YYREEE (reference sequence). The CDR3 sequence is CASSSGTSGYNEQFF. The CDR3 DNA follows: TGTGCCAGCAGCTCCGGGACTAGCGGTTACAATGAGCAGTTCTTC.

CDR3 DNA sequence: TGTGCCAGCAGTCAACAGGGGGCGAGCACTGAAGCTTTCTTT. Protein: CASSQQGASTEAFF. This rearrangement joins TRBV6-5 to TRBJ1-1; 9 nucleotides align to TRBD1. Germline V CDR1 and CDR2: MNHEY, SVGAGI. This CDR3 comprises 14 residues. V shed 5 bases and J 4 bases; nucleotides not matched to a gene: 5.

The rearrangement links TRBV28 to TRBJ2-7, with D possibly TRBD1 on 5 matching bases. CDR3 length: 14 amino acids. Trimming took 7 bases from V and 4 from J, leaving 17 bases between them. CDR1 is MDHEN and CDR2 is SYDVKM in the germline V gene. The CDR3: CASKTGTERYEQYF. The CDR3 nucleotides read TGTGCCAGCAAAACAGGTACAGAGCGATACGAGCAGTACTTC.

This chain uses TRBV30 with TRBJ2-7; maybe TRBD2 (6 bases). V lost 5 bases to trimming and J lost 3 bases, with 20 bases between them. This CDR3 has 15 residues. The germline gives CDR1 GTSNPN, CDR2 SVGIG (reference sequence). For the CDR3, the DNA is TGTGCCTGGCGCATGACTAGAGGTCGTCTCTACGAGCAGTACTTC. It translates to CAWRMTRGRLYEQYF.

The V call is TRBV7-9, the J call TRBJ2-3; D unresolved. The germline V and J ends were trimmed by 2 bases and 0 bases, with 9 bases remaining between them. The V gene's germline CDR1 is SEHNR and CDR2 FQNEAQ (reference sequence). The CDR3 totals 15 residues. CDR3 region: CASSLLPGSTDTQYF. As DNA, the CDR3 is TGTGCCAGCAGCTTACTCCCGGGTAGCACAGATACGCAGTATTTT.

In its sample, this clone was seen once. This chain links TRBV7-8 with TRBJ1-1; possibly TRBD1 for D (5 bases). This CDR3 is built from 14 residues. CDR1 is SGHVS, CDR2 FQNEAQ, per germline. The ends were cut back, 3 bases at V and 3 bases at J, with 11 bases in the middle. Here the CDR3 reads CASSFQGRDTEAFF. The CDR3 nucleotides read TGTGCCAGCAGCTTCCAGGGTAGAGACACTGAAGCTTTCTTT. The whole variable domain, filled in from reference TRBV7-8 and TRBJ1-1, reads GAGVSQSPRYKVAKRGQDVALRCDPISGHVSLFWYQQALGQGPEFLTYFQNEAQLDKSGLPSDRFFAERPEGSVSTLKIQRTQQEDSAVYLCASSFQGRDTEAFFGQGTRLTVV.

This chain joins TRBV21-1 and TRBJ1-5; TRBD1 reflects the table's D call only, with no check against the DNA. TRBV21-1 has pseudogene status. This CDR3 has 17 residues. The CDR3 sequence is CASSRRTDRWGNQPQHF. The CDR3 DNA is TGTGCCAGCAGCAGGAGGACAGACCGATGGGGCAATCAGCCCCAGCATTTT.

CDR3 bases: TGTGCCAGCAGCTTGGCAGGGACTAGCGGGGGGTACGCGACCCAGTACTTC. Its protein product is CASSLAGTSGGYATQYF. The gene calls are TRBV5-5 and TRBJ2-5, with TRBD2 identical over 15 bases. Losses at the gene ends were 0 bases for V and 7 bases for J; bases not matched to a gene: 7. This CDR3 has 17 residues. Germline V gene lookup returns CDR1 SGHKS and CDR2 YYEKEE (reference sequence).

The chain couples TRBV2 to TRBJ1-6; the D gene is possibly TRBD1 (5 bases). The CDR3 has 14 amino acids. The V and J ends lost 1 base and 6 bases respectively, with 7 bases between them. Germline V gene lookup returns CDR1 SNHLY and CDR2 FYNNEI. This CDR3 reads CASSEGQGNSPLHF. CDR3 DNA: TGTGCCAGCAGTGAAGGGCAGGGTAATTCACCCCTCCACTTT.

Worth noting for this clone: Other DNA sequences from this sample encode an identical CDR3 as well. The genes are TRBV28 and TRBJ1-5; D gene unclear. Trimming took 1 base from V and 0 from J, leaving 4 bases between them. CDR3 length: 14 amino acids. CDR1 is MDHEN, CDR2 SYDVKM, per germline. This CDR3 reads CASSLSGSNQPQHF. The CDR3 DNA reads TGTGCCAGCAGTTTATCCGGTAGCAATCAGCCCCAGCATTTT. The variable domain in full, with the rest retrieved from reference TRBV28 and TRBJ1-5, is DVKVTQSSRYLVKRTGEKVFLECVQDMDHENMFWYRQDPGLGLRLIYFSYDVKMKEKGDIPEGYSVSREKKERFSLILESASTNQTSMYLCASSLSGSNQPQHFGDGTRLSIL.